A single sample gave rise to the 2 T cell receptor beta chains below, sequenced in a study of blood T cell repertoires in COVID-19. Using immunoSEQ multiplex PCR, the repertoire was profiled, and TCRdb retains in-frame clones only, with some absent. The table lists approximately 65,000 clones, roughly 85% of them singletons. Sample: peripheral blood. The receptors originated from a human donor in a cohort sampled during active COVID-19.

The CDR3 sequence: CSVGQGGYEQYF. The DNA of the CDR3 is TGCAGCGTTGGTCAGGGGGGCTACGAGCAGTACTTC. V is TRBV29-1 and J is TRBJ2-7; D might be TRBD1 (7 bases). Germline V gene lookup returns CDR1 SQVTM and CDR2 ANQGSEA. The CDR3 totals 12 residues. V was pared by 4 bases and J by 3 bases, with 10 bases between.

The table lists this clone with a count of one. This sequence joins TRBV2 and TRBJ1-3; D ambiguous. CDR1 is SNHLY, CDR2 FYNNEI, per germline. Trimming cost V 6 bases and J 0 bases, with 9 bases left between them. The length of the CDR3 is 14 residues. CDR3 in DNA: TGTGCCAGCAGAGAAATTATCTCTGGAAACACCATATATTTT. Its protein product is CASREIISGNTIYF.